Each of the 18 T cell receptor beta chains below was sequenced from the same sample in a study of blood T cell repertoires in COVID-19. Data came from immunoSEQ multiplex PCR; TCRdb stores just in-frame clones and leaves some out. The table records a few hundred thousand clones, 70% to 90% of them present only once. Sequenced: peripheral blood. The source is a man aged 50-59 years who had recovered from COVID-19.

The chain is built from TRBV5-1 and TRBJ2-7; D might be TRBD1 (5 bases). The V end lost 3 bases, the J end lost 3 bases, and 13 bases lay between the germline ends. The CDR3 length is 14 residues. The V gene's germline CDR1 is SGHRS and CDR2 YFSETQ. The DNA of the CDR3 is TGCGCCAGCAGCTCGCAGGGAACCGACTACGAGCAGTACTTC. The encoded protein is CASSSQGTDYEQYF.

V usage is TRBV6-5 and J usage is TRBJ1-1, with D perhaps matching TRBD1 (5 bases). The germline V gene encodes CDR1 MNHEY and CDR2 SVGAGI. The CDR3 is 14 residues long. The V end lost 0 bases, the J end lost 7 bases, and 12 bases lay between the germline ends. This CDR3 is CASSYSGGALEAFF. In DNA, the CDR3 is TGTGCCAGCAGTTACTCGGGCGGGGCCCTTGAAGCTTTCTTT.

The rearrangement links TRBV5-4 to TRBJ1-1; TRBD1 aligns across 9 bases. CDR1 is SGHNT and CDR2 is YYREEE in the germline V gene (reference sequence). The V and J ends lost 4 bases and 4 bases, in that order; junction bases with no gene match: 11. This CDR3 spans 16 amino acids. The CDR3 reads CASSPGQGRDLTEAFF. For the CDR3, the DNA is TGTGCCAGCAGCCCGGGACAGGGTAGAGATCTCACTGAAGCTTTCTTT.

This chain connects TRBV30 to TRBJ2-7, with D possibly TRBD2 on 6 matching bases. Germline V gene data show CDR1 as GTSNPN and CDR2 as SVGIG (reference sequence). The CDR3 has 11 amino acids. V was trimmed by 0 bases and J by 7 bases, leaving 7 bases between them. The CDR3 reads CAWSVGGEQYF. The DNA for the CDR3 is TGTGCCTGGAGTGTAGGAGGGGAGCAGTACTTC. The full variable domain, in which reference TRBV30 and TRBJ2-7 provide the parts outside the CDR3, is SQTIHQWPATLVQPVGSPLSLECTVEGTSNPNLYWYRQAAGRGLQLLFYSVGIGQISSEVPQNLSASRPQDRQFILSSKKLLLSDSGFYLCAWSVGGEQYFGPGTRLTVT.

The chain is built from TRBV25-1 and TRBJ2-1; 9 bases match TRBD2. Looked up from germline, CDR1 is MGHDK and CDR2 is SYGVNS. Germline trimming cut 2 bases from V and 4 bases from J; bases unmatched to any gene: 12. The CDR3 sequence is 18 residues long. The CDR3 DNA sequence: TGTGCCAGCAGTGAACGCCCGGGGCTAGCGGGAAGGTACAATGAGCAGTTCTTC. It encodes CASSERPGLAGRYNEQFF.

For the CDR3, the DNA is TGTGCCAGTAGTATCGTGGGCAGGGGGAACACTGAAGCTTTCTTT. This encodes CASSIVGRGNTEAFF. The rearrangement links TRBV19 to TRBJ1-1, with D perhaps matching TRBD1 (6 bases). Trimming stripped 3 bases from V and 1 base from J, with 12 bases between. The germline gives CDR1 LNHDA, CDR2 SQIVND (reference sequence). The CDR3 length is 15 residues. Together with reference TRBV19 and TRBJ1-1, the CDR3 gives the full variable domain: DGGITQSPKYLFRKEGQNVTLSCEQNLNHDAMYWYRQDPGQGLRLIYYSQIVNDFQKGDIAEGYSVSREKKESFPLTVTSAQKNPTAFYLCASSIVGRGNTEAFFGQGTRLTVV.

The J gene is TRBJ2-7, the V gene TRBV19; weak D call: TRBD1 (6 bases). The CDR3 covers 13 residues. The ends were cut back, 4 bases at V and 1 base at J, with 8 bases in the middle. CDR1 is LNHDA, CDR2 SQIVND, per germline (reference sequence). In nucleotides, the CDR3 is TGTGCCAGTAGTAGAGACAGGTCCTACGAGCAGTACTTC. This codes for CASSRDRSYEQYF.

This clone was counted once. The rearrangement uses TRBV7-2 and TRBJ1-1; D call uncertain. Trimming stripped 2 bases from V and 0 bases from J, with 10 bases between. The length of the CDR3 is 15 residues. Germline loops: CDR1 SGHTA, CDR2 FQGNSA. The CDR3 DNA sequence: TGTGCCAGCAGCTTACTGACAATCATGAACACTGAAGCTTTCTTT. Protein sequence: CASSLLTIMNTEAFF.

The chain is built from TRBV28 and TRBJ1-2; tentative D call: TRBD1 (5 bases). In germline, CDR1 is MDHEN, CDR2 SYDVKM. V lost 3 bases and J lost 1, with 9 bases in between. CDR3 size: 14 residues. The CDR3 here is CASSLAGHNYGYTF. As DNA, the CDR3 is TGTGCCAGCAGTTTGGCAGGGCATAACTATGGCTACACCTTC.

The chain is built from TRBV5-6 and TRBJ2-5; tentative D call: TRBD2 (5 bases). Germline V CDR1 and CDR2: SGHDT, YYEEEE. The CDR3 runs to 14 residues. V was pared by 5 bases and J by 7 bases, with 18 bases between. CDR3 protein: CASSHRRGTRTQYF. The CDR3 DNA is TGTGCCAGCAGTCACCGACGGGGAACGAGGACCCAGTACTTC. Full variable domain (remainder filled in from reference TRBV5-6 and TRBJ2-5): DAGVTQSPTHLIKTRGQQVTLRCSPKSGHDTVSWYQQALGQGPQFIFQYYEEEERQRGNFPDRFSGHQFPNYSSELNVNALLLGDSALYLCASSHRRGTRTQYFGPGTRLLVL.

This rearrangement joins TRBV28 to TRBJ1-2; no definite D call. Germline-derived CDR1 and CDR2 are MDHEN and SYDVKM. V was cut by 9 bases and J by 4 bases, with 12 bases left in between. This CDR3 is 12 amino acids long. CDR3 coding DNA: TGTGCCAGTGCTTCCTCCGGCTATGGCTACACCTTC. Translation gives CASASSGYGYTF.

Only one count was recorded for this clone. The V gene is TRBV3-1 (or the pseudogene TRBV3-2), the J gene TRBJ1-3; D is unresolved. V lost 2 bases to trimming and J lost 0 bases, with 8 bases between them. CDR3 length: 15 amino acids. CDR1 LGHDT and CDR2 YNNKEL come from the germline V gene (reference sequence). The CDR3 sequence: CASSQQRLSGNTIYF. The CDR3 coding sequence is TGTGCCAGCAGCCAACAAAGACTCTCTGGAAACACCATATATTTT.

The rearrangement joins TRBV24-1 to TRBJ2-3; a weak D match, TRBD2 (7 bases). V lost 2 bases, J lost 4 bases, and 15 bases lay in between. Looked up from germline, CDR1 is KGHDR and CDR2 is SFDVKD. The CDR3 consists of 16 residues. This CDR3 is CATSDSLAKGADTQYF. As DNA, the CDR3 is TGTGCCACCAGTGATTCACTAGCGAAGGGGGCAGATACGCAGTATTTT.

The chain joins TRBV24-1 to TRBJ2-1; D is possibly TRBD2 (6 bases). The CDR3 contains 12 residues. Trimming left V 0 bases short and J 15 bases short, with 11 bases between. The germline gives CDR1 KGHDR, CDR2 SFDVKD. The DNA for the CDR3 is TGTGCCACCAGTGATTTGCAGACTAGATTGTTCTTC. Its protein is CATSDLQTRLFF.

The chain joins TRBV19 to TRBJ1-5; the match to TRBD1 covers 7 bases. The CDR3 has 15 amino acids. Germline V gives CDR1 LNHDA, CDR2 SQIVND (reference sequence). Trimming removed 1 base from V and 7 bases from J; junction bases left unmatched: 7. The CDR3 reads CASSIGYRGKQPQHF. The CDR3 DNA sequence: TGTGCCAGTAGTATAGGGTACAGGGGAAAACAGCCCCAGCATTTT.

The gene calls are TRBV3-1 (or the pseudogene TRBV3-2) and TRBJ2-1; 7 bases are shared with TRBD2. Germline V gene data show CDR1 as LGHDT and CDR2 as YNNKEL (reference sequence). CDR3 size: 15 residues. J gave up 5 bases and V 6 bases, and 10 bases lay outside the gene matches. Here the CDR3 DNA reads TGTGCCAGCAGACCCCCAGGGACTAACAACAATGAGCAGTTCTTC. Its protein is CASRPPGTNNNEQFF.

V is TRBV6-5 and J is TRBJ2-7; 12 bases agree with TRBD1. Germline CDR1 MNHEY, CDR2 SVGAGI. J gave up 4 bases and V 6 bases, and 7 bases lay outside the gene matches. This CDR3 is 15 amino acids long. The CDR3 DNA sequence: TGTGCCAGCAGCCCCGGGGACAGGGGGCCGTACGAGCAGTACTTC. Translating gives CASSPGDRGPYEQYF.

This chain joins TRBV3-1 (or the pseudogene TRBV3-2) and TRBJ1-1; no clear D. CDR1 and CDR2 from the germline V gene are LGHDT and YNNKEL (reference sequence). The CDR3 is made up of 12 amino acids. The V and J ends lost 0 bases and 10 bases respectively, with 9 bases between them. As DNA, the CDR3 is TGTGCCAGCAGCCAAGATAGGAGGCGAGCTTTCTTT. The encoded protein is CASSQDRRRAFF.